Following are 25 T cell receptor beta chains from one sample sequenced in a study of T cells in Graves' hyperthyroidism and ophthalmopathy. RNA transcripts yielded amplified TCR beta CDR3 regions. The study used the HTBI primer set for a first-round RT-PCR of the TCR CDR3. TCRdb ran MiXCR on the multiplex PCR reads and lists one entry per CDR3 protein. The sample holds a few hundred thousand distinct CDR3 sequences; more than 15% are singletons and the top ten take 13% to 15%. Sequenced material: blood. The receptors shown here come from a woman aged 18-35 years with Graves' hyperthyroidism.

This clonotype was detected a few times. This chain connects TRBV12-3 or TRBV12-4 to TRBJ2-7, with D unresolved. Trimming removed 5 bases from V and 3 bases from J, with 8 bases in between. The CDR3 runs 12 residues. CDR3 DNA sequence: TGTGCCAGCAGTCCTACCAACTACGAGCAGTACTTC. This gives the protein CASSPTNYEQYF.

In the case of this clonotype: Relative to the germline gene, one junction end is altered; a read error may explain this. The CDR3 nucleotides read TGTGCCAGCAGTTACTCCTGGTCCGACGCCTACGGGCAGTACTTC. Translation gives CASSYSWSDAYGQYF. J is TRBJ2-7 and V is TRBV6-5; D call uncertain. The CDR3 extends over 15 amino acids. From germline, CDR1 is MNHEY and CDR2 SVGAGI.

This clonotype has only a few counts. In DNA form, the CDR3 reads TGTGCCAGCAGTTTCCGCCGGCTGTTAGGGACCGGGGAGCTGTTTTTT. It translates to CASSFRRLLGTGELFF. This sequence joins TRBV27 and TRBJ2-2; D remains unclear. The CDR3 contains 16 residues. CDR1 MNHEY and CDR2 SMNVEV come from the germline V gene (reference sequence). V dropped 3 bases and J dropped 5 bases, with 16 bases sitting between them.

This clonotype was detected many times. V and J are TRBV20-1 and TRBJ2-6; 9 bases fit TRBD1. Germline V gene lookup returns CDR1 DFQATT and CDR2 SNEGSKA (reference sequence). The CDR3 is made up of 16 amino acids. Trimming cost V 5 bases and J 2 bases; bases outside gene matches: 7. The CDR3 region has the DNA TGCAGTGCTCGTACAGGGGGCGAGGCTGGGGCCAACGTCCTGACTTTC. Translated: CSARTGGEAGANVLTF.

The chain has TRBV20-1 and TRBJ1-6; 9 nucleotides agree with TRBD1. Germline-derived CDR1 and CDR2 are DFQATT and SNEGSKA (reference sequence). J gave up 13 bases and V 5 bases, and 6 bases lay outside the gene matches. The CDR3 spans 12 residues. The CDR3 loop is CSAQTGGGPLHF. CDR3 DNA sequence: TGCAGTGCTCAGACAGGGGGAGGGCCCCTCCACTTT.

This clonotype was seen repeatedly, ten times or more. The rearrangement joins TRBV11-2 to TRBJ2-5; unclear D gene. CDR3 length equals 12 residues. Germline V gene data show CDR1 as SGHAT and CDR2 as FQNNGV. The V end was cut by 5 bases, the J end by 12 bases, with 16 bases between. DNA of the CDR3: TGTGCCAGCAGCCTCCAGACACGGACGGAGTACTTC. This gives the protein CASSLQTRTEYF.

A remark on this clonotype: This may be a read error: a much more frequent sequence differs by one nucleotide. The genes are TRBV24-1 and TRBJ2-5; 7 bases fit TRBD2. The CDR3 totals 13 residues. Trimming cost V 3 bases and J 5 bases; bases outside gene matches: 2. Germline V gene lookup returns CDR1 KGHDR and CDR2 SFDVKD. CDR3 DNA: TGTGCCACCAGTGATCGGGGGGAGGAGACCCAGTACTTC. This sequence encodes CATSDRGEETQYF.

This clonotype was observed a few times. This chain connects TRBV24-1 to TRBJ2-1, with TRBD2 matching 9 bases. CDR3 length: 16 residues. Germline lookup yields CDR1 KGHDR and CDR2 SFDVKD. J lost 8 bases, V lost 3 bases, and 10 bases had no gene match. This CDR3 reads CATSDIAGAGWDEQFF. As DNA, the CDR3 is TGTGCCACCAGTGATATAGCGGGAGCAGGTTGGGATGAGCAGTTCTTC.

This clonotype was recorded many times. The rearrangement uses TRBV7-3 and TRBJ2-3; D gene unclear. V dropped 4 bases and J dropped 0 bases, with 11 bases sitting between them. From germline, CDR1 is SGHTA and CDR2 FQGTGA. This CDR3 has 15 amino acids. CDR3 bases: TGTGCCAGCAGCTCGCTGGGATCTAGCACAGATACGCAGTATTTT. This gives the protein CASSSLGSSTDTQYF.

This clonotype was counted ten times or more. The chain uses TRBV6-5 and TRBJ1-2; 7 bases agree with TRBD1. The CDR3 spans 15 residues. With V trimmed by 0 bases and J by 4 bases, 5 bases remained unmatched. CDR1 MNHEY and CDR2 SVGAGI come from the germline V gene. The chain's CDR3 is CASSYSGRGIYGYTF. Written as DNA, the CDR3 is TGTGCCAGCAGTTACTCGGGCAGGGGGATCTATGGCTACACCTTC.

The chain uses TRBV9 and TRBJ1-4; 11 positions agree with TRBD1. Germline-derived CDR1 and CDR2 are SGDLS and YYNGEE. After removal of 0 bases from V and 14 bases from J, the junction contained 6 bases not matched to a gene. The CDR3 contains 14 residues. The CDR3 region has the DNA TGTGCCAGCAGCGTAGGTGGACAGGGGGCGCATCTGTTTTTT. Protein product: CASSVGGQGAHLFF.

V gene TRBV5-1 combines with J gene TRBJ1-2, with 7 bases fitting TRBD1. J lost 7 bases, V lost 2 bases, and 2 bases had no gene match. The CDR3 loop spans 12 amino acids. The germline gives CDR1 SGHRS, CDR2 YFSETQ. This CDR3 reads CASSFRTGGYTF. The CDR3 DNA reads TGCGCCAGCAGCTTTCGGACAGGTGGCTACACCTTC.

The chain links TRBV20-1 to TRBJ1-4; D is possibly TRBD1 (5 bases). V was trimmed by 2 bases and J by 7 bases, leaving 23 bases between them. The CDR3 length is 17 residues. Germline V gene data show CDR1 as DFQATT and CDR2 as SNEGSKA (reference sequence). DNA of the CDR3: TGCAGTGCTAGATTCAGGGACCTACCCCTGGCAGGTGAAAAACTGTTTTTT. Translated, it gives CSARFRDLPLAGEKLFF.

At least ten counts were recorded for this clonotype. The rearrangement links TRBV24-1 to TRBJ1-2; no reliable D call. Trimming pared 2 bases from V and 8 bases from J, leaving 14 bases between. This CDR3 has 14 amino acids. The germline V gene encodes CDR1 KGHDR and CDR2 SFDVKD. CDR3 coding DNA: TGTGCCACCAGTGATTCCTGGACCTCGGAGGGCTACACCTTC. Protein: CATSDSWTSEGYTF.

This clonotype was counted many times. V usage is TRBV6-2 or TRBV6-3 and J usage is TRBJ1-1, with D unclear. The V gene lost 7 bases and the J gene lost 1 base, with 4 bases spanning the gap. The CDR3 length is 11 residues. Germline lookup yields CDR1 MNHEY and CDR2 SVGEGT. The CDR3 protein is CASTWNTEAFF. The CDR3 region has the DNA TGTGCCAGCACGTGGAACACTGAAGCTTTCTTT.

Ten or more counts support this clonotype. The chain carries TRBV28 and TRBJ2-3; 9 positions agree with TRBD2. The CDR3 has 20 residues. The junction had 17 bases not matched to a gene; V was cut back by 2 bases and J by 2 bases. The germline CDR1 and CDR2 sequences are MDHEN and SYDVKM. CDR3 in amino acids: CASSLDPLAGGPTFTDTQYF. CDR3 in DNA: TGTGCCAGCAGTTTAGATCCCCTCGCGGGAGGGCCAACATTCACAGATACGCAGTATTTT.

About this clonotype itself: A much larger clone sits a single nucleotide away, making a read error possible. The V and J genes are TRBV18 and TRBJ1-1, with a weak D call TRBD1 (6 bases). CDR1 and CDR2 from the germline V gene are KGHSH and LQKENI. This CDR3 is 13 amino acids long. V was pared by 3 bases and J by 4 bases, with 9 bases between. The CDR3 coding sequence is TGTGCCAGCTCACCGGCAGGGGTCACTGAAGCTTTCTTT. Amino acid sequence: CASSPAGVTEAFF.

The chain recombines TRBV7-2 with TRBJ2-2, with unresolved D. The ends were cut back, 4 bases at V and 2 bases at J, with 11 bases in the middle. Germline values: CDR1 SGHTA, CDR2 FQGNSA. The CDR3 is 15 residues long. As DNA, the CDR3 is TGTGCCAGCAGCTCCCCGACGGAAAACACCGGGGAGCTGTTTTTT. The encoded protein is CASSSPTENTGELFF. The full variable domain, rest sourced from reference TRBV7-2 and TRBJ2-2, is GAGVSQSPSNKVTEKGKDVELRCDPISGHTALYWYRQSLGQGLEFLIYFQGNSAPDKSGLPSDRFSAERTGGSVSTLTIQRTQQEDSAVYLCASSSPTENTGELFFGEGSRLTVL.

This clonotype came up a few times. The CDR3: CASSDSSGGADTQYF. CDR3 coding DNA: TGTGCCAGCAGTGACTCTAGCGGGGGGGCAGATACGCAGTATTTT. The genes are TRBV2 and TRBJ2-3; 12 bases align to TRBD2. The germline CDR1 and CDR2 sequences are SNHLY and FYNNEI. J lost 4 bases, V lost 3 bases, and 2 bases had no gene match. The CDR3 is 15 amino acids.

This rearrangement joins TRBV5-4 to TRBJ1-6, with TRBD1 as a possible D gene (6 bases). CDR1 is SGHNT and CDR2 is YYREEE in the germline V gene (reference sequence). The CDR3 consists of 16 residues. V was trimmed by 7 bases and J by 3 bases, leaving 17 bases between them. CDR3 in amino acids: CASWDDRFGYNSPLHF. CDR3 sequence (DNA): TGTGCCAGCTGGGATGACAGGTTCGGCTATAATTCACCCCTCCACTTT.

This clonotype was counted at least ten times. V usage is TRBV7-8 and J usage is TRBJ2-3; D might be TRBD1 or TRBD2, each matching 5 bases. The CDR3 totals 18 residues. Between the trimmed V and J ends, which lost 5 bases and 1 base, there was a span of 22 bases. Germline loops: CDR1 SGHVS, CDR2 FQNEAQ. The CDR3 here is CASSPDWRPGLGTDTQYF. CDR3 DNA sequence: TGTGCCAGCAGCCCTGACTGGAGGCCAGGGTTGGGCACAGATACGCAGTATTTT.

This clonotype occurred many times. The chain combines TRBV20-1 with TRBJ2-5; the D call may be TRBD1 or TRBD2 (5 bases each). Deletions cut 1 base from V and 2 bases from J, with 20 bases between. CDR3 length equals 17 residues. CDR1 is DFQATT, CDR2 SNEGSKA, per germline (reference sequence). Written as DNA, the CDR3 is TGCAGTGCTAGAGGGCTGGGAGTCAGGGCGGATCAAGAGACCCAGTACTTC. Its protein is CSARGLGVRADQETQYF.

V is TRBV2 and J is TRBJ1-5; 7 bases match TRBD1. The CDR3 has 16 residues. The germline gives CDR1 SNHLY, CDR2 FYNNEI. The ends lost 5 bases at V and 5 bases at J; junction bases unmatched: 12. CDR3 nucleotides: TGTGCCAGCAGTAGGGACAGTCATCGTTACGATCAGCCCCAGCATTTT. It translates to CASSRDSHRYDQPQHF.

At least ten counts were recorded for this clonotype. The chain uses TRBV18 and TRBJ1-1; no clear D gene. V gave up 1 base and J gave up 3 bases, with 9 bases separating them. This CDR3 is 14 amino acids long. CDR1 KGHSH and CDR2 LQKENI come from the germline V gene. The CDR3 sequence: CASSPLSGDTEAFF. Written as DNA, the CDR3 is TGTGCCAGCTCACCACTATCCGGCGACACTGAAGCTTTCTTT.

This clonotype was detected many times. The V gene is TRBV10-3, the J gene TRBJ1-1, with no clear D. CDR1 is ENHRY, CDR2 SYGVKD, per germline. The CDR3 contains 13 residues. Trimming shortened V by 3 bases and J by 1 base, and 6 bases separated the two germline ends. CDR3 DNA: TGTGCCATCAGTGATTCCCAGAACACTGAAGCTTTCTTT. Translating gives CAISDSQNTEAFF.